This TCR beta chain was found in a study of post-analysis software for immune sequencing data. Study-wide background: Relapsing-remitting, secondary progressive and progressive-relapsing forms made up the multiple sclerosis disease courses.

As to this clonotype: The antigen remains undetermined.

cDNA libraries for TCR beta contained unique molecular identifiers. Once roughly 1 to 10 million T cells were used, roughly 0.5 million cDNA molecules resulted. TCRdb called the PCR reads again in MiXCR, with one record for every CDR3 protein. The sample shows around 700,000 distinct CDR3 sequences, 59% of them seen only once. The CDR3 consists of 15 residues. Per germline, CDR1 SQVTM and CDR2 ANQGSEA. The trim removed 6 bases at V and 0 bases at J, leaving 8 bases unmatched. Whole-study findings and limits: F-measure co-clustering was strong for batch-matched samples. Relative to controls, patients with multiple sclerosis showed significantly lower normalized Chao1 diversity. Included in a set of 5 or 6 TRBV segments more frequent in patients than controls were TRBV5-6, TRBV5-1 and TRBV20-1.

The sample was blood. This chain joins TRBV29-1 and TRBJ2-3; 8 positions match TRBD1. The source of this sequence is a girl aged 2 to 9 with multiple sclerosis. The chain's CDR3 is CSVVTGAHSTDTQYF. CDR3 in DNA: TGCAGCGTCGTGACAGGGGCCCATAGCACAGATACGCAGTATTTT.